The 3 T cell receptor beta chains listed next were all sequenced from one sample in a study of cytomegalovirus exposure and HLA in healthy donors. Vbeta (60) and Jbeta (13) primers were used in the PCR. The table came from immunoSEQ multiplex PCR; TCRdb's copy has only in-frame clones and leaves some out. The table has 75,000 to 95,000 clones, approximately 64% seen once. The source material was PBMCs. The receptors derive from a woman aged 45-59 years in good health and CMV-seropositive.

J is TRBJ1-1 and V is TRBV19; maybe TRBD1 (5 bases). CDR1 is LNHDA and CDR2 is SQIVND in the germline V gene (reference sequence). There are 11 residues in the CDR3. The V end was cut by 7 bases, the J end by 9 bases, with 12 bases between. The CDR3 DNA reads TGTGCCAGTATAGCGGCAGGGAAAGCTTTCTTT. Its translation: CASIAAGKAFF.

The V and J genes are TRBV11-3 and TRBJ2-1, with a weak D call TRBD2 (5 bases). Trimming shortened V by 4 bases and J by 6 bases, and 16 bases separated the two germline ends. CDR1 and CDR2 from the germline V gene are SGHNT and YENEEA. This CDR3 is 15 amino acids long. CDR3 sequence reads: CASSSRNYGGNEQFF. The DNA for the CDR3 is TGTGCCAGCAGCTCCCGGAATTATGGAGGCAATGAGCAGTTCTTC.

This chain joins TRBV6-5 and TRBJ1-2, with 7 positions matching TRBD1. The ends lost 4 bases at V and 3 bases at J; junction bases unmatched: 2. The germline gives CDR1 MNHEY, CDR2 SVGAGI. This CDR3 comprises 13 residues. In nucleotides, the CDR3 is TGTGCCAGCAGTTGGGGGACAGACTATGGCTACACCTTC. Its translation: CASSWGTDYGYTF.